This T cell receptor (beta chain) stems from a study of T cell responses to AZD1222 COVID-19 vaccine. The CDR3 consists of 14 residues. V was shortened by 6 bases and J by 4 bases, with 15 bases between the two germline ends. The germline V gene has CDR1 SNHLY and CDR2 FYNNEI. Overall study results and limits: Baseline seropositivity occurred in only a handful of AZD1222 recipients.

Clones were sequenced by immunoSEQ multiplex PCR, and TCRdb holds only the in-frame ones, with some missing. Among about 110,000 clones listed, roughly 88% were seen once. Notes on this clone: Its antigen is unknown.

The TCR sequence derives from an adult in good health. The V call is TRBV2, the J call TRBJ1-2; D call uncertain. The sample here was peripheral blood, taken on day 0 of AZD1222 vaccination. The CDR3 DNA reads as TGTGCCAGCAGCGAGTATGGGGAGGGCTATGGCTACACCTTC. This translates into CASSEYGEGYGYTF.